Included here is one T cell receptor beta chain sequence, with context. Sequencing ends 3 residues short of the CDR3 end; the germline J gene provides the rest. The sample carries other DNA sequences with the same CDR3. This record belongs to a study of Tregs in tolerant kidney transplant recipients. CDR1 and CDR2 (germline): SGHRS, YFSETQ. The CDR3 covers 15 residues. With 2 bases removed from V and 0 bases from J, the gap between germline ends came to 11 bases. Thawed PBMCs were FACS-sorted into unstimulated CD4+CD25+CD127- regulatory T cells, CD4+CD25- non-regulatory cells, CD4 and CD8 cells. Method: immunoSEQ multiplex PCR; TCRdb's copy keeps in-frame clones and lacks some. The sample table includes tens of thousands of clones.

J is TRBJ1-1 and V is TRBV5-1, with D perhaps matching TRBD1 (6 bases). Specimen: CD4+ T cells from blood, collected before the transplant. This TCR derives from a human donor who received a combined kidney and bone marrow transplant. The CDR3 bases that were read are TGCGCCAGCAGCTTACAGGGAGGGTTGAACACTGAA. Protein sequence: CASSLQGGLNTE. The full-length CDR3 reads as CASSLQGGLNTEAFF. Looking up the rest from reference TRBV5-1 and TRBJ1-1 gives the full variable domain: KAGVTQTPRYLIKTRGQQVTLSCSPISGHRSVSWYQQTPGQGLQFLFEYFSETQRNKGNFPGRFSGRQFSNSRSEMNVSTLELGDSALYLCASSLQGGLNTEAFFGQGTRLTVV.